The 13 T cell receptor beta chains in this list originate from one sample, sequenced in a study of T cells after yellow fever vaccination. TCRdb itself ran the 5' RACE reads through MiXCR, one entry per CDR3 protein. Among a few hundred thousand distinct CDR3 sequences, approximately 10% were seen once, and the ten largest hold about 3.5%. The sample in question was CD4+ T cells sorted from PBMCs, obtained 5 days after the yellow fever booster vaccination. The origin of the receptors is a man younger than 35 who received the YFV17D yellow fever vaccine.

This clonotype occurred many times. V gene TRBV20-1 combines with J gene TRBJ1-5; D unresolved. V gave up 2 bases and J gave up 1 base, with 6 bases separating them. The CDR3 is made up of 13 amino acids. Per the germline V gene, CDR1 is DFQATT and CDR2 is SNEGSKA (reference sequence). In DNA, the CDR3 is TGCAGTGCTAGATCAGACAGCAATCAGCCCCAGCATTTT. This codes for CSARSDSNQPQHF.

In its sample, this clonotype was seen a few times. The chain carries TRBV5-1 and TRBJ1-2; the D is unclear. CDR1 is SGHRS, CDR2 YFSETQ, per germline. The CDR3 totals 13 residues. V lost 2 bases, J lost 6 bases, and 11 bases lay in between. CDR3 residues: CASSFGWPNGYTF. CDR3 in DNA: TGCGCCAGCAGCTTCGGCTGGCCGAATGGCTACACCTTC.

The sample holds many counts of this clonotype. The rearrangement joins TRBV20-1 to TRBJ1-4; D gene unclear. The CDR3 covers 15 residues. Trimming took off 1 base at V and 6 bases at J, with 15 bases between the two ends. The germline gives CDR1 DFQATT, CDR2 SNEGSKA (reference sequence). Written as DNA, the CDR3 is TGCAGTGCTAGAGCCTCCGGGCCCCTTGATGAAAAACTGTTTTTT. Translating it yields CSARASGPLDEKLFF.

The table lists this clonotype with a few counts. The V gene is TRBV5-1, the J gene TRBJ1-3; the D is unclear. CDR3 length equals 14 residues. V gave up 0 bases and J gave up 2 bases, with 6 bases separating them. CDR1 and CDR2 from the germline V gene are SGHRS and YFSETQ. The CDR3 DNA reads TGCGCCAGCAGCTTGGCCCCGGCTGGAAACACCATATATTTT. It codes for CASSLAPAGNTIYF. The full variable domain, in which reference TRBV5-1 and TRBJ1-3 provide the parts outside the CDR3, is KAGVTQTPRYLIKTRGQQVTLSCSPISGHRSVSWYQQTPGQGLQFLFEYFSETQRNKGNFPGRFSGRQFSNSRSEMNVSTLELGDSALYLCASSLAPAGNTIYFGEGSWLTVV.

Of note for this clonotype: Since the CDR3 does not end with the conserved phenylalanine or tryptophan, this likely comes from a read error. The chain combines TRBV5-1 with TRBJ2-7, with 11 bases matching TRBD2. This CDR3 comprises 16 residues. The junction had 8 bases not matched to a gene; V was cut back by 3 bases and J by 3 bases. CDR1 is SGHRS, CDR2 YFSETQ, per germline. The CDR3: CASSSGPSGGRYEQYL. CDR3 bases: TGCGCCAGCAGCTCTGGGCCTAGCGGGGGGCGCTACGAGCAGTACCTC.

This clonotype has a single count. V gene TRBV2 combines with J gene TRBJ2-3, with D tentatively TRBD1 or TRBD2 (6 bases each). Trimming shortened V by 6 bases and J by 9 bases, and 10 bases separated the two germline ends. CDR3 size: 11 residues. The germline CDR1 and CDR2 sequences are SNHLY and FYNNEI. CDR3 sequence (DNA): TGTGCCAGCAGAAGGGGGGCCACGCAGTATTTT. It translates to CASRRGATQYF.

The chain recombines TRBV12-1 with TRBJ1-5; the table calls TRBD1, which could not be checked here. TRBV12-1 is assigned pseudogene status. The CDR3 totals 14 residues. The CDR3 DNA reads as TGTGCCAGCAGCTTTGTTCCCCTGAATCAGCCCCAGCATTTT. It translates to CASSFVPLNQPQHF.

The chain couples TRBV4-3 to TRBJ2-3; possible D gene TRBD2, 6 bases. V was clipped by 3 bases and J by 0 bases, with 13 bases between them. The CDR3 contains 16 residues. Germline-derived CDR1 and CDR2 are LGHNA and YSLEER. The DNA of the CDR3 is TGCGCCAGCAGCCACGGGAGCGTAGCTAGCACAGATACGCAGTATTTT. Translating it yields CASSHGSVASTDTQYF.

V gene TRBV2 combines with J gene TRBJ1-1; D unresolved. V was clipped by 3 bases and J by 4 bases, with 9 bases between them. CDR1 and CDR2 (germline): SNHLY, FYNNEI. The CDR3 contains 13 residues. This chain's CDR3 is CASSDWASTEAFF. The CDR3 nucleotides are TGTGCCAGCAGTGACTGGGCGAGCACTGAAGCTTTCTTT. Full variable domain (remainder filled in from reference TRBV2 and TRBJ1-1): EPEVTQTPSHQVTQMGQEVILRCVPISNHLYFYWYRQILGQKVEFLVSFYNNEISEKSEIFDDQFSVERPDGSNFTLKIRSTKLEDSAMYFCASSDWASTEAFFGQGTRLTVV.

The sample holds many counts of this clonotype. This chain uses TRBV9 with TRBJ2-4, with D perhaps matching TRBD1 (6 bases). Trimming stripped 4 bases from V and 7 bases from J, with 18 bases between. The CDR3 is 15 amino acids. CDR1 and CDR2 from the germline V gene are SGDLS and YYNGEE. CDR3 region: CASSPHPGQGNIQYF. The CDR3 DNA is TGTGCCAGCAGCCCCCACCCGGGTCAGGGGAACATTCAGTACTTC.

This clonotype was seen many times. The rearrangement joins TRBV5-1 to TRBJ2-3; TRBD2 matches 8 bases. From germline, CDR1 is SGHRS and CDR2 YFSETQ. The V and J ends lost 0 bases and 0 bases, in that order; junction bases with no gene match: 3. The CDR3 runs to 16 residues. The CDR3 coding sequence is TGCGCCAGCAGCTTGGCCATAGCGGGGAGCACAGATACGCAGTATTTT. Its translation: CASSLAIAGSTDTQYF.

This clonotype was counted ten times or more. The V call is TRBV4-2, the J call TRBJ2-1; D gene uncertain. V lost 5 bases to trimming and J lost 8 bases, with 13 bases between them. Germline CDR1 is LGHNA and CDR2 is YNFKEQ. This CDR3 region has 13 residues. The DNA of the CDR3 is TGTGCCAGCAGCTTTGGGCGGAAGGATGAGCAGTTCTTC. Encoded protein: CASSFGRKDEQFF.

CDR3 in amino acids: CASSLEGISGNTIYF. CDR3 coding DNA: TGCGCCAGCAGCTTGGAGGGAATCTCTGGAAACACCATATATTTT. The V gene is TRBV5-1, the J gene TRBJ1-3; the D is unclear. The CDR3 is 15 amino acids. V lost 0 bases and J lost 0, with 7 bases in between. CDR1 and CDR2 from the germline V gene are SGHRS and YFSETQ.